The clone carrying this TCR beta chain came up once. The data derive from a study of blood T cell repertoires in COVID-19. Each exposed participant met a COVID-19 case in the 2 weeks preceding study entry. This CDR3 is built from 17 residues. Germline values: CDR1 LNHDA, CDR2 SQIVND (reference sequence). V was shortened by 3 bases and J by 2 bases, with 18 bases between the two germline ends. Data came from immunoSEQ multiplex PCR; TCRdb stores just in-frame clones and leaves some out. The profile covers fewer than 350,000 clones, with about nine tenths appearing a single time and over 0.9% taken by the ten largest.

The chain employs TRBV19 and TRBJ2-3, with a weak D call TRBD1 (5 bases). Sequencing used PBMCs or T cells enriched from blood (not recorded which). The sequence was collected from a woman in her twenties or thirties who had been exposed to COVID-19. The CDR3 DNA reads TGTGCCAGTAGTATCCTACAATCAGGGTCCCCCACAGATACGCAGTATTTT. Its translation is CASSILQSGSPTDTQYF. Supplemented by reference TRBV19 and TRBJ2-3, the full variable domain reads DGGITQSPKYLFRKEGQNVTLSCEQNLNHDAMYWYRQDPGQGLRLIYYSQIVNDFQKGDIAEGYSVSREKKESFPLTVTSAQKNPTAFYLCASSILQSGSPTDTQYFGPGTRLTVL.